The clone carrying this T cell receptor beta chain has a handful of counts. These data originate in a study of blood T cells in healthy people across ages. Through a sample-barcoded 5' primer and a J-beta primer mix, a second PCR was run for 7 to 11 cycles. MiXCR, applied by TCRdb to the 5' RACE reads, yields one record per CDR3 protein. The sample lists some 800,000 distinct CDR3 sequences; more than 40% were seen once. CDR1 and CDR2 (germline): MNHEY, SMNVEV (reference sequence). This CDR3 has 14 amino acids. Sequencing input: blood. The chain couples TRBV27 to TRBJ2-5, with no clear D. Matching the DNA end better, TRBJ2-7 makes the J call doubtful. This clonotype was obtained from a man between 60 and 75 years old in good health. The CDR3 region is CASSSFNSLGEQYF. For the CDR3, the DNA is TGTGCCAGCAGTTCTTTCAACAGTCTTGGCGAGCAGTACTTC.